A selection of T cell receptor beta chains follows, all from one sample in a study of human T cells and chemical hapten exposure. TCRdb reprocessed the RACE reads via MiXCR and lists one record per CDR3 protein. The table records about 350,000 distinct CDR3 sequences, roughly 6% of them present only once. The material was whole blood, obtained in connection with sensitization to the hapten diphenylcyclopropenone (DPC). These receptors came from a woman aged 18-29 years with alopecia areata. Some clones in this sample may be carry-over from other donors' samples. The CDR3 runs from the conserved cysteine through the conserved F or W. D genes are given only for firm matches. Clone sizes are given selectively: once, few, many, or a class where the clone is expanded.

clone_size d_call j_call v_call cdr3_aa cdr3_nt
many - TRBJ2-3 TRBV20-1 CSATLVDTQYF TGCAGTGCCACCCTGGTAGATACGCAGTATTTT
- TRBD1 TRBJ1-5 TRBV12-5 CASNQGATPDQPQHF TGTGCTAGTAACCAGGGGGCCACTCCAGATCAGCCCCAGCATTTT
- TRBD2 TRBJ2-3 TRBV3-1 CASSQDRASGGSYTDTQYF TGTGCCAGCAGCCAAGATAGGGCTAGCGGGGGGTCTTACACAGATACGCAGTATTTT
few - TRBJ2-1 TRBV3-1 CASSQLGTLFNEQFF TGTGCCAGCAGCCAACTTGGGACTCTTTTCAATGAGCAGTTCTTC
- - TRBJ1-1 TRBV5-1 CASSLTYRSTEAFF TGCGCCAGCAGCTTGACGTACAGGTCCACTGAAGCTTTCTTT
many - TRBJ1-2 TRBV6-5 CASSEQSNYGYTF TGTGCCAGCAGTGAACAGAGTAACTATGGCTACACCTTC
many TRBD1 TRBJ1-2 TRBV12-3/TRBV12-4 CASRLTGNYGYTF TGTGCCAGCAGGCTGACAGGGAACTATGGCTACACCTTC
many - TRBJ2-5 TRBV7-9 CASSLVSGSETQYF TGTGCCAGCAGCTTAGTATCAGGGTCAGAGACCCAGTACTTC
many - TRBJ1-6 TRBV4-2 CASSQEDTYNSPLHF TGTGCCAGCAGCCAAGAGGACACCTACAATTCACCCCTCCACTTT
- TRBD1 TRBJ2-1 TRBV6-5 CASSYSTGGYIEQFF TGTGCCAGCAGTTACTCGACAGGGGGGTATATTGAGCAGTTCTTC
many - TRBJ1-5 TRBV11-2 CASSLLSPRRTTTGNQPQHF TGTGCCAGCAGCTTACTTAGTCCTCGACGGACTACTACGGGCAATCAGCCCCAGCATTTT
- - TRBJ2-1 TRBV7-6 CASSLGGPFGNEQFF TGTGCCAGCAGCTTAGGGGGCCCATTCGGCAATGAGCAGTTCTTC
few - TRBJ1-1 TRBV3-1 CASSQRGPTEAFF TGTGCCAGCAGCCAACGGGGACCCACTGAAGCTTTCTTT
many TRBD1 TRBJ2-3 TRBV6-4 CASSRQGSTDTQYF TGTGCCAGCAGTAGACAGGGTAGCACAGATACGCAGTATTTT
many - TRBJ1-1 TRBV29-1 CSVAGNMNTEAFF TGCAGCGTTGCGGGAAATATGAACACTGAAGCTTTCTTT